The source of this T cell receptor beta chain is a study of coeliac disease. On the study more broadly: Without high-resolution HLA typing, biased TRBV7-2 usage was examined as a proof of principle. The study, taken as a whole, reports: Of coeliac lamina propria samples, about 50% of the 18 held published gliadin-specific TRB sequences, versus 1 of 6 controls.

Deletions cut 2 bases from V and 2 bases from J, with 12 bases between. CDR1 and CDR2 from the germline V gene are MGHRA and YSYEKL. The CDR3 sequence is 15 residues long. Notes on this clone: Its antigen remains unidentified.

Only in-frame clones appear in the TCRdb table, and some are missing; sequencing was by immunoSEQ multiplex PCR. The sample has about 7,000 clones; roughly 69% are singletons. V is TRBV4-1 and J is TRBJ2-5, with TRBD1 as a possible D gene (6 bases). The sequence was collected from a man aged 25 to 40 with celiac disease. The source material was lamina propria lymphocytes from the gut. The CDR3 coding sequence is TGCGCCAGCAGCCAAACCAGACAGGAACAAGAGACCCAGTACTTC. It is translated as CASSQTRQEQETQYF.